This TCR beta chain stems from a study of cytomegalovirus exposure and HLA in healthy donors. Healthy people donating bone marrow made up the donors. Findings of the study overall: According to an earlier analysis, most TCR beta V segments yielded productive rearrangements about 87% or about 30% of the time.

With regard to this clone: The antigen remains undetermined.

PCR employed 60 Vbeta and 13 Jbeta primers. Profiled with immunoSEQ multiplex PCR; TCRdb holds only in-frame clones, not every one. Seen here are a few hundred thousand clones, just over 70% observed once, and the top ten hold approximately 2.3%. The V segment lost 8 bases and the J segment 3 bases; nucleotides outside the gene matches: 10. Germline V CDR1 and CDR2: KGHSH, LQKENI. CDR3 length equals 15 residues. Material: PBMCs. The TCR was taken from a female donor in good health and CMV-seronegative. V is TRBV18 and J is TRBJ1-5, with 7 bases identical to TRBD1. CDR3 protein: CASALQGMSNQPQHF. The CDR3 nucleotides are TGTGCCAGCGCTCTACAGGGGATGTCCAATCAGCCCCAGCATTTT.